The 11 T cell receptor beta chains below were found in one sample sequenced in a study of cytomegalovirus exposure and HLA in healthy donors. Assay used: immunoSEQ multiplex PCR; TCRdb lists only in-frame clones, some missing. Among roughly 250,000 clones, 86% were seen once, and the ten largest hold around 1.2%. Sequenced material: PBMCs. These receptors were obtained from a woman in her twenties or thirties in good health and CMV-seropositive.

The CDR3 is CASRPTGGRDNYGYTF. CDR3 sequence (DNA): TGTGCCAGCAGGCCGACAGGGGGCCGTGATAACTATGGCTACACCTTC. V and J are TRBV28 and TRBJ1-2; 10 bases map to TRBD1. Trimming took 6 bases from V and 1 from J; bases not matched to a gene: 8. The CDR3 sequence is 16 residues long. The germline gives CDR1 MDHEN, CDR2 SYDVKM.

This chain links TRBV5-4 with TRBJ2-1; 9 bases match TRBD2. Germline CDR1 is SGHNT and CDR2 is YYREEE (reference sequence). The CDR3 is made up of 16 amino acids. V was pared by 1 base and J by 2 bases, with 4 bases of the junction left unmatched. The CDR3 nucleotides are TGTGCCAGCAGCTTGCGAGCTAGCGGGACCTACAATGAGCAGTTCTTC. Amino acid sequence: CASSLRASGTYNEQFF.

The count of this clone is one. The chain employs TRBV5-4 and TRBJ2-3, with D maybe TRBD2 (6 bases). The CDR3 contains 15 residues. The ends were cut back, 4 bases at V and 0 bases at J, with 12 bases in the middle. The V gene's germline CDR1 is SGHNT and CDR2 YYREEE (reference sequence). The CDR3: CASSGGAGSTDTQYF. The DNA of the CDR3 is TGTGCCAGCAGCGGAGGGGCAGGGAGCACAGATACGCAGTATTTT.

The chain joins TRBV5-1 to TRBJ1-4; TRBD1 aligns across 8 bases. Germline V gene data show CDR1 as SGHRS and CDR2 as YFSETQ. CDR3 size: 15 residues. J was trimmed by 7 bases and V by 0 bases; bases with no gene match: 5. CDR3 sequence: CASSLATGASEKLFF. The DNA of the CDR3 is TGCGCCAGCAGCTTGGCGACAGGGGCGAGTGAAAAACTGTTTTTT.

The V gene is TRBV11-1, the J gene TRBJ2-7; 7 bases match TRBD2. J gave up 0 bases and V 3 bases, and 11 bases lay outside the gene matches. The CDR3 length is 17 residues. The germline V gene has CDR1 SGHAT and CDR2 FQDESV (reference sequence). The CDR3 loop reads CASSLPSGASSSYEQYF. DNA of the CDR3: TGTGCCAGCAGCTTGCCCAGCGGGGCCTCGAGCTCCTACGAGCAGTACTTC.

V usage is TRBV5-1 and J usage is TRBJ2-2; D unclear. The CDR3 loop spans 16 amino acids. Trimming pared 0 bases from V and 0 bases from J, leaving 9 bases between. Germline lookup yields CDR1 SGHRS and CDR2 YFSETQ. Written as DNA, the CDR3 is TGCGCCAGCAGCTTGGGAGTGCGCGCGAACACCGGGGAGCTGTTTTTT. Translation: CASSLGVRANTGELFF.

The CDR3 coding sequence is TGTGCCACCAGCAGAGATCGACCGTTAGGGGACGAGCAGTACTTC. It translates to CATSRDRPLGDEQYF. V is TRBV15 and J is TRBJ2-7; a weak D match, TRBD1 (5 bases). In germline, CDR1 is LNHNV, CDR2 YYDKDF (reference sequence). V was clipped by 0 bases and J by 5 bases, with 14 bases between them. The CDR3 spans 15 residues.

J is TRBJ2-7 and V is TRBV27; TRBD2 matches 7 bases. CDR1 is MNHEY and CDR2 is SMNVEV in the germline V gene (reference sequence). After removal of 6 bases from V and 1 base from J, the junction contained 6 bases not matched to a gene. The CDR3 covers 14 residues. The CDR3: CASRKSGKSYEQYF. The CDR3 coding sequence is TGTGCCAGCAGGAAGAGCGGGAAGTCCTACGAGCAGTACTTC.

The CDR3 loop is CAWNFGLDGYTF. CDR3 DNA sequence: TGTGCCTGGAATTTTGGACTTGATGGCTACACCTTC. This chain links TRBV30 with TRBJ1-2, with unresolved D. V was cut by 4 bases and J by 6 bases, with 12 bases left in between. Germline CDR1 reads GTSNPN; CDR2 reads SVGIG (reference sequence). The CDR3 length is 12 residues.

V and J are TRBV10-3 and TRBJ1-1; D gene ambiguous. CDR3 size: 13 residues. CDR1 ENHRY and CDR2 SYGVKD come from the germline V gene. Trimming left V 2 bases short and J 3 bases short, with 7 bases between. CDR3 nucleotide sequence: TGTGCCATCAGTGAGGCCCGGGACACTGAAGCTTTCTTT. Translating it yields CAISEARDTEAFF.

CDR3: CASCPTLAKNIQYF. For the CDR3, the DNA is TGTGCCAGCTGTCCGACTCTAGCCAAAAACATTCAGTACTTC. The genes are TRBV27 and TRBJ2-4; D ambiguous. Germline V gene sequence: CDR1 MNHEY, CDR2 SMNVEV (reference sequence). The CDR3 loop spans 14 amino acids. V lost 8 bases to trimming and J lost 0 bases, with 11 bases between them.